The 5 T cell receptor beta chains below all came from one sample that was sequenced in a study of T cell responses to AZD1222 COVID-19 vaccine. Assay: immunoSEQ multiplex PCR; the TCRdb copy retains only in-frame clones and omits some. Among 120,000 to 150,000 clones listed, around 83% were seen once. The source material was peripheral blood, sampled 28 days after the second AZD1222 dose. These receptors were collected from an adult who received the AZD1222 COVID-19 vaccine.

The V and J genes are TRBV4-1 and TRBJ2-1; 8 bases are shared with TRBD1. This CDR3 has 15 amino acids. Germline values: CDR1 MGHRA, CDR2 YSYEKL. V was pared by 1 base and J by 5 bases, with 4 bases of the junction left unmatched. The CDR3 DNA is TGCGCCAGCAGCCAAGGGGACAGGCGAGACAATGAGCAGTTCTTC. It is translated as CASSQGDRRDNEQFF.

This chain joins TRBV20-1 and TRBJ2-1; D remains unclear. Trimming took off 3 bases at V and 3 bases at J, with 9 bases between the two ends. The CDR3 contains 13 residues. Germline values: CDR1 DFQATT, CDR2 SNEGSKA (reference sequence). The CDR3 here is CSASGSDYNEQFF. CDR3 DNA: TGCAGTGCTAGTGGCAGCGACTACAATGAGCAGTTCTTC.

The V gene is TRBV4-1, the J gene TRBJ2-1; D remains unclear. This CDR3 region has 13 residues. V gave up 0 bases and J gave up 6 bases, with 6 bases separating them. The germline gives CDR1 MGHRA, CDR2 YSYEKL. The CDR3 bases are TGCGCCAGCAGCCAAGATCGTATCAATGAGCAGTTCTTC. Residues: CASSQDRINEQFF.

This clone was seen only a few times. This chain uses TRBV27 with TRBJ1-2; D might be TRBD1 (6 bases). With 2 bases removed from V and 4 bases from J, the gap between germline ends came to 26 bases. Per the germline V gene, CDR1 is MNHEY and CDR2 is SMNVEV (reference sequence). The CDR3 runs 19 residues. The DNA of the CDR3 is TGTGCCAGCAGTTTAGAAGGGGGGTCTGGAGGGCGCTACTTCTATGGCTACACCTTC. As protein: CASSLEGGSGGRYFYGYTF.

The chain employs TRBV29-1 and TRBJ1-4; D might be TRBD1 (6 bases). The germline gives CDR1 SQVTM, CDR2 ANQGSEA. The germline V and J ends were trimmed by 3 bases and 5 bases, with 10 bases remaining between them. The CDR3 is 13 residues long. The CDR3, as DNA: TGCAGCGTTGAGGACAGATTAAATGAAAAACTGTTTTTT. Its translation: CSVEDRLNEKLFF.